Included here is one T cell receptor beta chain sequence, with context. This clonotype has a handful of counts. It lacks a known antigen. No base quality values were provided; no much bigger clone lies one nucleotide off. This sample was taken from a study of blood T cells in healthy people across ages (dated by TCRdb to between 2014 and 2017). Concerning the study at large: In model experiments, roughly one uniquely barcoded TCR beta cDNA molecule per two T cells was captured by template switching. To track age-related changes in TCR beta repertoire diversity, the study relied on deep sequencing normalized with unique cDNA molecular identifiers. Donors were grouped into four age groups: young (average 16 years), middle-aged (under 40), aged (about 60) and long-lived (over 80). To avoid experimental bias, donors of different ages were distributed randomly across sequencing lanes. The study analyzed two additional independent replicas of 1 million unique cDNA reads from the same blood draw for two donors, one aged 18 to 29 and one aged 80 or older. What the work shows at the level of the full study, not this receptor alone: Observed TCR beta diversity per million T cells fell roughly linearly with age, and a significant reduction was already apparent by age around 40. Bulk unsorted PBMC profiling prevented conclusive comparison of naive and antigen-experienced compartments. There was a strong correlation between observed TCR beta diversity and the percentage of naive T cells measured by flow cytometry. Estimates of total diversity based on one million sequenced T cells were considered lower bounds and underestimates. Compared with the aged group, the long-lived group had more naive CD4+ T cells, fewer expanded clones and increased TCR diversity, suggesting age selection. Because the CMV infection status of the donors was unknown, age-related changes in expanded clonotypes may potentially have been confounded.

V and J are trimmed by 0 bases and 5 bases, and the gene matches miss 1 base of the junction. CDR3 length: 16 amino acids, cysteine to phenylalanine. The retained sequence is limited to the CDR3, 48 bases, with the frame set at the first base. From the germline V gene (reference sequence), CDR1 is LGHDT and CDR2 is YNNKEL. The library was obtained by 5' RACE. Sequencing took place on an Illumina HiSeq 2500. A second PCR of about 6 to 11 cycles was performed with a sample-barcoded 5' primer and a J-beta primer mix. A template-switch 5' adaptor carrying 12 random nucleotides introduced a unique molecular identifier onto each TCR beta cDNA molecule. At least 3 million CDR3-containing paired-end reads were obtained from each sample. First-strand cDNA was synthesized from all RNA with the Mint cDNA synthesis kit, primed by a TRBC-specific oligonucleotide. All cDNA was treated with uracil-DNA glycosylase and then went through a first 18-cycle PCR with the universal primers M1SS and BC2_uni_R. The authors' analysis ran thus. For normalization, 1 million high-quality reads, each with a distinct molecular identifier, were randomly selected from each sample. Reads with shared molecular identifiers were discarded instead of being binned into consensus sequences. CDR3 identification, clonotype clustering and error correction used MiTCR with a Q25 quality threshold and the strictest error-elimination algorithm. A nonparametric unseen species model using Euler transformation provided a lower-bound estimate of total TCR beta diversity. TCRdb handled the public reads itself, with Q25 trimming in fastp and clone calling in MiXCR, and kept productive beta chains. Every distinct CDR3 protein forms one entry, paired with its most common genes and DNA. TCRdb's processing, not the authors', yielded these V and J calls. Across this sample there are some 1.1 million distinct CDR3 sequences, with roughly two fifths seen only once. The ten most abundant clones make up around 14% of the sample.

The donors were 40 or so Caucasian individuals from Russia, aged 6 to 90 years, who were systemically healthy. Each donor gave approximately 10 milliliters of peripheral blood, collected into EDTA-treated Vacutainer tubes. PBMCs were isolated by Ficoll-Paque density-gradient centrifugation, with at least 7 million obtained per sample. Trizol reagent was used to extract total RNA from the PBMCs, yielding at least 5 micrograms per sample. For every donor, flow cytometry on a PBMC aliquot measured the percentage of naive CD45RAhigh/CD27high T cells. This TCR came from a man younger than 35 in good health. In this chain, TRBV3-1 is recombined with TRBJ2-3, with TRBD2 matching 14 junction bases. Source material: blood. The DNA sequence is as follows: TGTGCCAGCAGCCAAGAGGGACTAGCGGGGGAAGATACGCAGTATTTT. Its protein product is CASSQEGLAGEDTQYF.